The 14 T cell receptor beta chains reported below all come from one sample, sequenced in a study of graft-versus-host responses after intestinal transplantation. Using immunoSEQ multiplex PCR, the repertoire was profiled, and TCRdb retains in-frame clones only, with some absent. Among about 40,000 clones, about 89% were seen once, and the ten largest hold around 2.5%. Sequenced here: PBMCs, sampled 300 to 320 days after intestinal transplant. The origin of the receptors is a human patient who received an intestinal transplant, so some T cells may come from the graft donor.

The rearrangement joins TRBV6-1 to TRBJ2-3, with D unresolved. There are 14 residues in the CDR3. Germline V gives CDR1 MNHNS, CDR2 SASEGT. V lost 2 bases, J lost 0 bases, and 6 bases lay in between. Here the CDR3 reads CASSEHRSTDTQYF. The CDR3 nucleotides are TGTGCCAGCAGTGAACATCGAAGCACAGATACGCAGTATTTT.

The gene calls are TRBV6-6 and TRBJ2-2; no definite D call. CDR3 length: 12 amino acids. The germline CDR1 and CDR2 sequences are MNHNY and SVGAGI (reference sequence). Trimming took 2 bases from V and 4 from J, leaving 2 bases between them. CDR3 amino acids: CASSYPTGELFF. Written as DNA, the CDR3 is TGTGCCAGCAGTTACCCCACCGGGGAGCTGTTTTTT.

The chain couples TRBV7-3 to TRBJ2-1; the match to TRBD1 covers 8 bases. The V gene's germline CDR1 is SGHTA and CDR2 FQGTGA. The CDR3 is 16 amino acids. V was clipped by 1 base and J by 2 bases; unmatched bases: 4. The CDR3 DNA sequence: TGTGCCAGCAGCTTAATGGTGACAGGGGCCTACAATGAGCAGTTCTTC. Translating it yields CASSLMVTGAYNEQFF. Combining the CDR3 with reference TRBV7-3 and TRBJ2-1 gives the whole variable domain GAGVSQTPSNKVTEKGKYVELRCDPISGHTALYWYRQSLGQGPEFLIYFQGTGAADDSGLPNDRFFAVRPEGSVSTLKIQRTERGDSAVYLCASSLMVTGAYNEQFFGPGTRLTVL.

This clone was picked up one time. The chain joins TRBV11-2 to TRBJ2-5; D unclear. The CDR3 totals 15 residues. Per the germline V gene, CDR1 is SGHAT and CDR2 is FQNNGV. V was cut by 1 base and J by 2 bases, with 11 bases left in between. CDR3 DNA: TGTGCCAGCAGCTTAGCTGGACGGATACAAGAGACCCAGTACTTC. Its protein is CASSLAGRIQETQYF.

The CDR3 spells CASRDRTYNTEAFF. The CDR3 region has the DNA TGTGCCAGCAGGGACAGAACCTATAACACTGAAGCTTTCTTT. The chain recombines TRBV6-1 with TRBJ1-1, with D possibly matching TRBD1 (6 bases). This CDR3 contains 14 residues. Germline V gene lookup returns CDR1 MNHNS and CDR2 SASEGT. Trimming stripped 6 bases from V and 2 bases from J, with 13 bases between.

The chain combines TRBV6-5 with TRBJ2-1; no clear D gene. CDR3 length: 16 residues. Germline CDR1 reads MNHEY; CDR2 reads SVGAGI. The V and J ends lost 0 bases and 0 bases respectively, with 9 bases between them. Here the CDR3 DNA reads TGTGCCAGCAGTTACTCGAGGACCGGCTCCTACAATGAGCAGTTCTTC. It encodes CASSYSRTGSYNEQFF.

The rearrangement joins TRBV6-1 to TRBJ2-3; 8 positions agree with TRBD2. The CDR3 is 15 residues long. The V gene end was trimmed by 6 bases and the J gene end by 2 bases; junction bases not matched to a gene: 7. Germline V gene sequence: CDR1 MNHNS, CDR2 SASEGT. The chain's CDR3 is CASSELAVYTDTQYF. CDR3 sequence (DNA): TGTGCCAGCAGCGAACTAGCGGTGTACACAGATACGCAGTATTTT.

V and J are TRBV16 and TRBJ1-2; TRBD1 aligns across 7 bases. This CDR3 contains 16 residues. V shed 0 bases and J 8 bases; nucleotides not matched to a gene: 12. Per the germline V gene, CDR1 is KGHSY and CDR2 is FQNENV. The CDR3 loop is CASSQSITGTVHGYTF. CDR3 DNA: TGTGCCAGCAGCCAATCAATAACCGGGACAGTTCACGGCTACACCTTC.

The chain couples TRBV5-6 to TRBJ1-1; D perhaps matches TRBD1 (5 bases). Trimming took off 0 bases at V and 2 bases at J, with 11 bases between the two ends. Germline CDR1 reads SGHDT; CDR2 reads YYEEEE. The CDR3 totals 15 residues. CDR3 sequence reads: CASSLGQNFNTEAFF. The CDR3, as DNA: TGTGCCAGCAGCTTGGGACAGAACTTTAACACTGAAGCTTTCTTT.

The chain couples TRBV30 to TRBJ2-3; weak D call: TRBD2 (6 bases). V was clipped by 7 bases and J by 4 bases, with 9 bases between them. CDR1 and CDR2 from the germline V gene are GTSNPN and SVGIG (reference sequence). CDR3 length: 11 residues. CDR3 nucleotide sequence: TGTGCCTCTCTAGCGCCAGATACGCAGTATTTT. It codes for CASLAPDTQYF.

The chain recombines TRBV29-1 with TRBJ2-2, with D possibly being TRBD1 (8 bases). Looked up from germline, CDR1 is SQVTM and CDR2 is ANQGSEA. This CDR3 contains 14 residues. Trimming stripped 5 bases from V and 0 bases from J, with 10 bases between. CDR3 residues: CSVTGGANTGELFF. CDR3 bases: TGCAGCGTTACAGGGGGGGCGAACACCGGGGAGCTGTTTTTT.

The chain links TRBV29-1 to TRBJ2-1; 7 nucleotides match TRBD1. The CDR3 totals 11 residues. Germline V gives CDR1 SQVTM, CDR2 ANQGSEA. V gave up 7 bases and J gave up 10 bases; unmatched junction bases: 7. DNA of the CDR3: TGCAGCGGCGGACAGGCCCTCGAGCAGTTCTTC. Its protein is CSGGQALEQFF.

The V call is TRBV28, the J call TRBJ1-3; tentatively, D is TRBD1 (6 bases). This CDR3 has 14 residues. V dropped 4 bases and J dropped 2 bases, with 9 bases sitting between them. Per germline, CDR1 MDHEN and CDR2 SYDVKM. The CDR3 DNA follows: TGTGCCAGCAGTTCAGGGGATACTGGAAACACCATATATTTT. This encodes CASSSGDTGNTIYF.

This clone was recorded once. DNA for the CDR3: TGTGCCAGCAGCTCAGGGCGGCTAGCGGGGGGCGATACGCAGTATTTT. This codes for CASSSGRLAGGDTQYF. The V and J genes are TRBV11-3 and TRBJ2-3; the match to TRBD2 covers 11 bases. CDR3 length: 16 residues. Unmatched junction bases numbered 9, after V lost 4 bases and J lost 6 bases. Germline V gene data show CDR1 as SGHNT and CDR2 as YENEEA.